These T cell receptor beta chains were read from a single sample in a study of blood T cell repertoires in COVID-19. Sequencing was performed with immunoSEQ multiplex PCR; in TCRdb, only in-frame clones are kept and a portion is missing. The sample lists 95,000 to 100,000 clones, roughly 80% seen once, with roughly 22% in the top ten. Sequencing was done on a sample of peripheral blood. The receptors here all came from a human donor in a cohort sampled during active COVID-19. CDR3s include the opening cysteine and the closing phenylalanine or tryptophan. D genes are given only for firm matches. Part of the rows lack a size; the others show once, few, many or a class for expanded clones.

clone_size,d_call,j_call,v_call,cdr3_aa,cdr3_nt
-,-,TRBJ1-1,TRBV29-1,CSVDWPDRNTEAFF,TGCAGCGTTGATTGGCCTGACAGGAACACTGAAGCTTTCTTT
once,TRBD2,TRBJ2-1,TRBV28,CASTHSSGSPGNNEQFF,TGTGCCAGCACCCACTCTAGCGGGAGTCCGGGGAATAATGAGCAGTTCTTC
few,TRBD2,TRBJ2-7,TRBV6-2/TRBV6-3,CASSYGVGRTRLSYEQYF,TGTGCCAGCAGTTACGGGGTTGGGAGGACTAGGCTCTCCTACGAGCAGTACTTC
few,TRBD1,TRBJ2-7,TRBV7-8,CASSQGTGSSYEQYF,TGTGCCAGCAGCCAAGGGACAGGCAGCTCCTACGAGCAGTACTTC
few,-,TRBJ1-3,TRBV18,CASSPPRSSGNTIYF,TGTGCCAGCTCACCACCTAGAAGCTCTGGAAACACCATATATTTT
-,-,TRBJ1-1,TRBV15,CATSREHQGFEAFF,TGTGCCACCAGCAGAGAACACCAGGGTTTCGAGGCTTTCTTT
-,-,TRBJ2-7,TRBV5-6,CASRALGRGYEQYF,TGTGCCAGCAGAGCTCTTGGCAGGGGCTACGAGCAGTACTTC
-,-,TRBJ1-1,TRBV6-5,CASSYSGRGNTEAFF,TGTGCCAGCAGTTACTCAGGAAGGGGGAACACTGAAGCTTTCTTT
-,-,TRBJ2-7,TRBV19,CASSPGGQTVGEQYF,TGTGCCAGTAGTCCCGGGGGACAGACGGTTGGCGAGCAGTACTTC
-,TRBD2,TRBJ2-1,TRBV20-1,CSASTGGPKMNEQFF,TGCAGTGCTAGTACGGGAGGGCCTAAAATGAATGAGCAGTTCTTC
-,-,TRBJ2-4,TRBV18,CASSPWTVPLKNIQYF,TGTGCCAGCTCACCGTGGACTGTGCCTTTAAAAAACATTCAGTACTTC
-,-,TRBJ2-7,TRBV5-6,CASSLAPRSEQYF,TGTGCCAGCAGCTTGGCGCCGAGAAGCGAGCAGTACTTC
-,-,TRBJ1-1,TRBV6-5,CASSYSYRAAEAFF,TGTGCCAGCAGTTACTCGTACAGGGCTGCTGAAGCTTTCTTT
-,-,TRBJ2-2,TRBV10-2,CASSDFQERGFAGELFF,TGCGCCAGCAGTGACTTCCAAGAACGGGGGTTCGCCGGGGAGCTGTTTTTT
-,TRBD2,TRBJ2-7,TRBV4-2,CASSQDGLAGGGEQYF,TGTGCCAGCAGCCAAGATGGGCTAGCGGGAGGAGGTGAGCAGTACTTC
-,TRBD1,TRBJ2-1,TRBV15,CATSRSAGTGEHEQFF,TGTGCCACCAGCAGATCCGCCGGGACAGGGGAACATGAGCAGTTCTTC
-,TRBD2,TRBJ2-3,TRBV3-1/TRBV3-2,CASSQELAGAADTQYF,TGTGCCAGCAGCCAAGAATTGGCGGGAGCCGCAGATACGCAGTATTTT
-,TRBD1,TRBJ1-1,TRBV27,CASSLLPGTGVGGAEAFF,TGTGCCAGCAGTTTATTGCCCGGGACAGGTGTGGGCGGAGCTGAAGCTTTCTTT
-,TRBD2,TRBJ2-1,TRBV6-2/TRBV6-3,CASSYGAGTSGKSHNEQFF,TGTGCCAGCAGTTACGGCGCCGGGACTAGCGGGAAATCCCACAATGAGCAGTTCTTC
few,-,TRBJ1-2,TRBV18,CASSPVGRGANYGYTF,TGTGCCAGCTCACCAGTCGGTCGGGGTGCCAACTATGGCTACACCTTC
few,-,TRBJ1-1,TRBV28,CASSPGGMNTEAFF,TGTGCCAGCAGTCCGGGAGGGATGAACACTGAAGCTTTCTTT
-,TRBD2,TRBJ2-4,TRBV28,CASSFFGSAGQNIQYF,TGTGCCAGCAGTTTTTTCGGGTCAGCGGGACAAAACATTCAGTACTTC
-,-,TRBJ2-3,TRBV4-3,CASSQKQGQKQYF,TGCGCCAGCAGCCAGAAACAGGGACAAAAGCAGTATTTT
-,-,TRBJ1-1,TRBV6-2/TRBV6-3,CASSRTVNTEAFF,TGTGCCAGCAGTCGCACAGTGAACACTGAAGCTTTCTTT
-,TRBD1,TRBJ1-1,TRBV9,CASSGGQGTTEAFF,TGTGCCAGCAGCGGCGGACAGGGGACGACTGAAGCTTTCTTT
-,TRBD1,TRBJ1-5,TRBV28,CASATGVGNQPQHF,TGTGCCAGCGCGACAGGGGTGGGCAATCAGCCCCAGCATTTT
-,TRBD1,TRBJ2-7,TRBV18,CASSRLGQGAYEQYF,TGTGCCAGCTCACGATTGGGACAGGGAGCTTACGAGCAGTACTTC
-,TRBD1,TRBJ2-7,TRBV24-1,CATSDFTGQGFYEQYF,TGTGCCACCAGTGATTTTACGGGACAGGGCTTCTACGAGCAGTACTTC
-,TRBD1,TRBJ1-2,TRBV25-1,CASSVDRAYGYTF,TGTGCCAGCAGTGTTGACAGGGCTTATGGCTACACCTTC
-,-,TRBJ1-1,TRBV10-3,CAIRDRVLNTEAFF,TGTGCCATCAGAGACCGGGTTTTGAACACTGAAGCTTTCTTT
once,TRBD1,TRBJ1-5,TRBV27,CASSLSGTGISNQPQHF,TGTGCCAGCAGTTTATCCGGGACAGGGATTAGCAATCAGCCCCAGCATTTT
-,TRBD2,TRBJ2-3,TRBV9,CASSRTRPDTQYF,TGTGCCAGCAGCCGGACTAGGCCAGATACGCAGTATTTT
-,-,TRBJ2-5,TRBV6-6,CASSYADLGTQYF,TGTGCCAGCAGTTACGCAGATCTAGGAACCCAGTACTTC
once,-,TRBJ2-7,TRBV21-1,CASSSSPGQGNEQYF,TGTGCCAGCAGCAGCTCACCGGGACAGGGTAACGAGCAGTACTTC
-,-,TRBJ1-6,TRBV6-5,CASSYLQDSPLHF,TGTGCCAGCAGTTACCTACAGGATTCACCCCTCCACTTT
once,-,TRBJ1-1,TRBV11-2,CASSAGGNTEAFF,TGTGCCAGCAGCGCCGGGGGGAACACTGAAGCTTTCTTT
few,-,TRBJ2-5,TRBV2,CASSEGLVVETQYF,TGTGCCAGCAGTGAAGGCCTAGTGGTGGAGACCCAGTACTTC
-,-,TRBJ2-1,TRBV5-1,CASSLIWTGTYNEQFF,TGCGCCAGCAGCTTGATTTGGACCGGGACCTACAATGAGCAGTTCTTC
once,-,TRBJ1-1,TRBV10-3,CAISDRVTEAFF,TGTGCCATCAGTGACCGGGTCACTGAAGCTTTCTTT
-,-,TRBJ1-1,TRBV5-1,CASSLGAHNTEAFF,TGCGCCAGCAGCTTGGGAGCTCATAACACTGAAGCTTTCTTT
-,TRBD1,TRBJ2-7,TRBV27,CASSLRPPRDRYEQYF,TGTGCCAGCAGTTTAAGGCCTCCCCGGGACAGGTACGAGCAGTACTTC
-,-,TRBJ1-1,TRBV28,CATKAGVNTEAFF,TGTGCCACTAAGGCAGGGGTAAACACTGAAGCTTTCTTT
-,TRBD2,TRBJ2-3,TRBV15,CATSRDVSSGSLGSRTDTQYF,TGTGCCACCAGCAGAGATGTGTCTAGCGGGAGCCTAGGGTCGCGCACAGATACGCAGTATTTT
-,-,TRBJ2-3,TRBV27,CASSGRGARADTQYF,TGTGCCAGCAGCGGCCGTGGGGCTAGGGCAGATACGCAGTATTTT
-,TRBD1,TRBJ1-1,TRBV5-1,CASSLEGGPPDLNTEAFF,TGCGCCAGCAGCTTGGAAGGGGGCCCTCCGGATTTGAACACTGAAGCTTTCTTT
-,-,TRBJ2-3,TRBV6-6,CASSFSQGRDTQYF,TGTGCCAGCAGTTTCTCGCAGGGCAGAGATACGCAGTATTTT
-,TRBD2,TRBJ2-3,TRBV12-3/TRBV12-4,CASSSGRDTQYF,TGTGCCAGTTCAAGCGGGAGGGATACGCAGTATTTT
-,TRBD1,TRBJ1-1,TRBV5-1,CASSDGQGGTEAFF,TGCGCCAGCAGCGACGGACAGGGTGGAACTGAAGCTTTCTTT
-,-,TRBJ1-5,TRBV18,CASSPEGLGNQPQHF,TGTGCCAGCTCACCGGAGGGCTTAGGCAATCAGCCCCAGCATTTT
-,-,TRBJ1-4,TRBV6-5,CAGGTGFGEKLFF,TGTGCCGGAGGAACAGGGTTCGGGGAAAAACTGTTTTTT
-,TRBD1,TRBJ2-7,TRBV19,CASRDEHRGRVEQYF,TGTGCCAGTAGGGACGAGCACAGGGGGCGGGTCGAGCAGTACTTC
-,-,TRBJ1-1,TRBV13,CASSRTGWPEAFF,TGTGCCAGCAGCCGAACAGGGTGGCCTGAAGCTTTCTTT
-,TRBD2,TRBJ2-1,TRBV10-1,CASSGASGSYNEQFF,TGCGCCAGCAGTGGGGCTAGCGGGAGCTACAATGAGCAGTTCTTC
once,-,TRBJ1-1,TRBV3-1/TRBV3-2,CASSPHGTSNTEAFF,TGTGCCAGCAGCCCCCACGGGACATCGAACACTGAAGCTTTCTTT
-,TRBD2,TRBJ2-7,TRBV15,CATSKGLAGTYEQYF,TGTGCCACCAGTAAAGGACTAGCGGGAACCTACGAGCAGTACTTC
-,TRBD1,TRBJ2-7,TRBV29-1,CSVGRDSYEQYF,TGCAGCGTTGGAAGGGACAGCTACGAGCAGTACTTC
-,-,TRBJ2-7,TRBV9,CASSAGRPGQPEQYF,TGTGCCAGCAGCGCCGGTAGGCCCGGACAACCCGAGCAGTACTTC